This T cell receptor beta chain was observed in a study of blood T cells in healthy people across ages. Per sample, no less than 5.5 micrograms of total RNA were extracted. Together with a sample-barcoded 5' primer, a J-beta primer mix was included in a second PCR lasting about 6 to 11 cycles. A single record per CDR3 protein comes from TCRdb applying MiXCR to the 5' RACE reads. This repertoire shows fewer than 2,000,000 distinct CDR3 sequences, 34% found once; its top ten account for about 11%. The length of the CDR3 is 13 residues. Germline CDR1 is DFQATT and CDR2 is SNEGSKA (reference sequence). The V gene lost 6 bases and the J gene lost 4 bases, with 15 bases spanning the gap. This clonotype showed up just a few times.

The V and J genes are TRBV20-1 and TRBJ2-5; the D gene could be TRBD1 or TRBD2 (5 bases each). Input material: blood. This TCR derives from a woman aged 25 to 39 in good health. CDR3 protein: CSARGPPGETQYF. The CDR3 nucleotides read TGCAGTGCCCGGGGACCACCAGGAGAGACCCAGTACTTC.